A selection of T cell receptor beta chains follows, all from one sample in a study of blood T cell repertoires in COVID-19. Assay used: immunoSEQ multiplex PCR; TCRdb lists only in-frame clones, some missing. Of approximately 440,000 clones in the sample, around 90% were seen once. The specimen was PBMCs or T cells enriched from blood (not recorded which). These receptors originate from a woman aged 18-29 years who had recovered from COVID-19. Each CDR3 is given with its conserved first and last residue. A D gene is named only where the DNA matches it firmly. Size is omitted from some rows. Given values are once, few, many or a class for expanded clones.

v_gene	j_gene	d_gene	abundance	CDR3nt	CDR3aa
TRBV29-1	TRBJ2-2	NA	once	TGCAGCGTGGCCCAAGAGGCGTTTCATACCGGGGAGCTGTTTTTT	CSVAQEAFHTGELFF
TRBV19	TRBJ1-3	NA	NA	TGTGCCAGTAGTATGGTCCGGGGAAACTCTGGAAACACCATATATTTT	CASSMVRGNSGNTIYF
TRBV7-9	TRBJ1-1	NA	NA	TGTGCCAGCAGCCCACAGGTGATGAACACTGAAGCTTTCTTT	CASSPQVMNTEAFF
TRBV10-3	TRBJ1-1	NA	NA	TGTGCCATCAGTGAGCGAGGGGAGGACACTGAAGCTTTCTTT	CAISERGEDTEAFF
TRBV29-1	TRBJ1-1	TRBD1	NA	TGCAGCGGCGGGGACAGGAACACTGAAGCTTTCTTT	CSGGDRNTEAFF
TRBV7-9	TRBJ2-1	NA	once	TGTGCCAGCAGCTTTCAGGGCGGATTTAGCTCCTACAATGAGCAGTTCTTC	CASSFQGGFSSYNEQFF
TRBV2	TRBJ1-1	TRBD1	NA	TGTGCCAGCACCAAAGACAGGGCAGACACTGAAGCTTTCTTT	CASTKDRADTEAFF
TRBV12-5	TRBJ1-1	NA	NA	TGTGCTAGCGGCGACTTGGGGGGGCCCTCGAACACTGAAGCTTTCTTT	CASGDLGGPSNTEAFF
TRBV3-1/TRBV3-2	TRBJ2-1	TRBD2	NA	TGTGCCAGCAGCCAAGATCTTCGGGCTAGCGGGGGGGCCGGTGAGCAGTTCTTC	CASSQDLRASGGAGEQFF
TRBV5-1	TRBJ1-1	NA	once	TGCGCCAGCAGCTATGAAGAGGACACTGAAGCTTTCTTT	CASSYEEDTEAFF
TRBV28	TRBJ1-1	NA	NA	TGTGCCAGCAGTCGCCTACAGGGACCGGGCACTGAAGCTTTCTTT	CASSRLQGPGTEAFF
TRBV6-1	TRBJ2-3	TRBD1	NA	TGTGCCAGCAGTGACAGGGGGCGCACAGATACGCAGTATTTT	CASSDRGRTDTQYF
TRBV7-9	TRBJ2-2	NA	NA	TGTGCCAGCAGAGGGGGATCGGGGAACACCGGGGAGCTGTTTTTT	CASRGGSGNTGELFF
TRBV5-1	TRBJ2-5	NA	NA	TGCGCCAGCAGCTTGGAATCAAGAGGGGGAGAGACCCAGTACTTC	CASSLESRGGETQYF
TRBV28	TRBJ2-7	TRBD1	NA	TGTGCCAGCAGCTTTCGGGACAGGGACTACGAGCAGTACTTC	CASSFRDRDYEQYF
TRBV14	TRBJ2-7	NA	once	TGTGCCAGCAGCCAATTACTAGTGGGTGGCGAGCAGTACTTC	CASSQLLVGGEQYF
TRBV4-1	TRBJ2-5	NA	NA	TGCGCCAGCAGCAGTCCCGGGACTCCTAAGACCCAGTACTTC	CASSSPGTPKTQYF
TRBV7-8	TRBJ1-1	NA	NA	TGTGCCAGCAGCTTAGCGGGGGGGGAAGCTTTCTTT	CASSLAGGEAFF
TRBV5-1	TRBJ1-2	NA	NA	TGCGCCAGCAGCCCGGGTGGGGAGGACTACTATGGCTACACCTTC	CASSPGGEDYYGYTF
TRBV11-2	TRBJ1-4	TRBD1	NA	TGTGCCAGCAGCCTCGAGGGGGACAGTTATAATGAAAAACTGTTTTTT	CASSLEGDSYNEKLFF
TRBV12-3/TRBV12-4	TRBJ1-2	NA	NA	TGTGCCAGCAGTTCGGGAGTTAACTATGGCTACACCTTC	CASSSGVNYGYTF
TRBV4-2	TRBJ2-1	NA	NA	TGTGCCAGCAGCCAAGATTTACTAGGGGGTGAGCAGTTCTTC	CASSQDLLGGEQFF
TRBV5-1	TRBJ2-3	TRBD2	NA	TGCGCCAGCAGAGAGCTAGCGGGCCCCACAGATACGCAGTATTTT	CASRELAGPTDTQYF
TRBV9	TRBJ2-5	TRBD1	NA	TGTGCCAGCAGCGTCCGAGGAGACAGGGGAGAGACCCAGTACTTC	CASSVRGDRGETQYF
TRBV13	TRBJ2-5	TRBD2	NA	TGTGCCAGCAGTCGAGCGGGGTTTCAAGAGACCCAGTACTTC	CASSRAGFQETQYF
TRBV6-5	TRBJ2-5	TRBD1	NA	TGTGCCAGCAAAGGCAGGGGGCTAGAGACCCAGTACTTC	CASKGRGLETQYF
TRBV27	TRBJ1-5	NA	NA	TGTGCCAGCAGTTCAGTGGGGCAGGGTCAGCCCCAGCATTTT	CASSSVGQGQPQHF
TRBV20-1	TRBJ2-1	TRBD2	NA	TGCAGTGCTAGTCTAGCGGGGAGATCCTACAATGAGCAGTTCTTC	CSASLAGRSYNEQFF
TRBV28	TRBJ1-5	NA	NA	TGTGCCAGCAGCTCAGTAGGGGGAAAGTGGCAGCCCCAGCATTTT	CASSSVGGKWQPQHF
TRBV30	TRBJ1-3	NA	NA	TGTGCCTGGAGTGGCGTCAGGGGACCTGGAAACACCATATATTTT	CAWSGVRGPGNTIYF
TRBV4-1	TRBJ1-2	NA	NA	TGCGCCAGCAGCTCTATACAGGGTACAACCAATCCCCACTATGGCTACACCTTC	CASSSIQGTTNPHYGYTF
TRBV7-9	TRBJ2-3	NA	NA	TGTGCCAGCAGTTCCGGGACTCTACCTCCGGATACGCAGTATTTT	CASSSGTLPPDTQYF
TRBV4-2	TRBJ1-5	NA	NA	TGTGCCAGCAGCCAAGATGGCGCAGGGAATCAGCCCCAGCATTTT	CASSQDGAGNQPQHF
TRBV7-2	TRBJ1-1	NA	NA	TGTGCCAGCAGCCCCAGGACTGGGGAAGAAGCTTTCTTT	CASSPRTGEEAFF
TRBV3-1/TRBV3-2	TRBJ1-1	TRBD1	NA	TGTGCCAGCAGCCTGGACAGGGGCACTGAAGCTTTCTTT	CASSLDRGTEAFF
TRBV6-1	TRBJ1-5	NA	NA	TGTGCCAGCAGTGACCTTCCTACAGGGCCCCAGCATTTT	CASSDLPTGPQHF
TRBV6-5	TRBJ1-2	TRBD1	NA	TGTGCCAGCAGATCAGGACAGGGGCGATTGGGCTACACCTTC	CASRSGQGRLGYTF
TRBV5-1	TRBJ2-1	NA	once	TGCGCCAGCAGCTTCACAGAGAGCTCCTACAATGAGCAGTTCTTC	CASSFTESSYNEQFF
TRBV21-1	TRBJ2-2	NA	NA	TGTGCCAGCAGAACAGGGAGGAACACCGGGGAGCTGTTTTTT	CASRTGRNTGELFF
TRBV6-5	TRBJ1-1	NA	NA	TGTGCCAGCACCTTCGGAGGACTCCTCCGAACTGAAGCTTTCTTT	CASTFGGLLRTEAFF
TRBV18	TRBJ2-3	NA	once	TGTGCCAGCTCACCCGAATCGAGCCTAGCTATCACAGATACGCAGTATTTT	CASSPESSLAITDTQYF
TRBV18	TRBJ1-3	NA	NA	TGTGCCAGCTCACCGGGGGCCGGAAACACCATATATTTT	CASSPGAGNTIYF
TRBV9	TRBJ1-1	NA	NA	TGTGCCAGCGGACCCCAGGGATCACCCGAAGCTTTCTTT	CASGPQGSPEAFF
TRBV24-1	TRBJ2-1	TRBD2	NA	TGTGCCACCAGTGATACGCTAGCGGGGGATGAGCAGTTCTTC	CATSDTLAGDEQFF
TRBV5-1	TRBJ1-1	TRBD1	NA	TGCGCCAGCAGCCAAGGGACAGGAAGTATGAACACTGAAGCTTTCTTT	CASSQGTGSMNTEAFF
TRBV3-1/TRBV3-2	TRBJ2-3	NA	NA	TGTGCCAGCAGCCCCTCCGGAGCGGTAGAAACAGATACGCAGTATTTT	CASSPSGAVETDTQYF
TRBV9	TRBJ1-2	TRBD1	NA	TGTGCCAGCAGCGTCGGGACAGGGGGCTATGGCTACACCTTC	CASSVGTGGYGYTF
TRBV18	TRBJ2-1	TRBD1	NA	TGTGCCAGCTCACCATCAGGGGGCGTTTACAATGAGCAGTTCTTC	CASSPSGGVYNEQFF
TRBV5-1	TRBJ2-3	NA	NA	TGCGCCAGCAGCCCGGAGCCCGATACGCAGTATTTT	CASSPEPDTQYF
TRBV30	TRBJ1-2	TRBD1	once	TGTGCCTGGATTGGGGACAGGCCCACTTATGGCTACACCTTC	CAWIGDRPTYGYTF
TRBV5-6	TRBJ1-1	TRBD1	NA	TGTGCCAGCAGCCTACTGACAGGGATCATGAACACTGAAGCTTTCTTT	CASSLLTGIMNTEAFF
TRBV3-1/TRBV3-2	TRBJ1-1	TRBD1	NA	TGTGCCAGCAGCGCCACCAGGGGGGACGCTTTCTTT	CASSATRGDAFF
TRBV29-1	TRBJ2-1	NA	NA	TGCAGCGTTGTAAGGGGCAGCTCCTACAATGAGCAGTTCTTC	CSVVRGSSYNEQFF
TRBV4-2	TRBJ2-1	TRBD2	few	TGTGCCAGCAGCCAGAGAACTAGCGGGGGATGGGGTGAGCAGTTCTTC	CASSQRTSGGWGEQFF
TRBV28	TRBJ1-4	TRBD1	once	TGTGCCAGCAGTTTAGTCGTATCAGGGGGCGAGGAAAAACTGTTTTTT	CASSLVVSGGEEKLFF
TRBV5-1	TRBJ2-7	TRBD1	few	TGCGCCAGCAGCGCAGCCGGGACAGGGGTAAACGAGCAGTACTTC	CASSAAGTGVNEQYF
TRBV11-2	TRBJ2-7	NA	NA	TGTGCCAGCAGCTTAGGAGGTTGGGGCAGCAGCTCCTACGAGCAGTACTTC	CASSLGGWGSSSYEQYF
TRBV21-1	TRBJ2-5	NA	NA	TGTGCCAGCAGCAAAGCGGCAGGGGGCAGCGAGACCCAGTACTTC	CASSKAAGGSETQYF
TRBV7-3	TRBJ2-1	TRBD2	NA	TGTGCCAGCAGCCTCCCGGGACTAGCACCCTACAATGAGCAGTTCTTC	CASSLPGLAPYNEQFF
TRBV10-3	TRBJ1-5	NA	NA	TGTGCCATCTCGCCGGGGGTCGATAGCAATCAGCCCCAGCATTTT	CAISPGVDSNQPQHF